One and the same sample provided the 17 T cell receptor beta chains below, sequenced in a study of T-cell memory formation after mild COVID-19. MiXCR, run by TCRdb on the 5' RACE reads, gives a single entry per CDR3 protein. The repertoire holds around 510,000 distinct CDR3 sequences, with about a fifth as singletons. The specimen sequenced was PBMCs or a T cell subset sorted from them (not recorded which). These receptor sequences come from an adult woman who had mild COVID-19 (a few samples of this study predate the infection). Cell type and time point are not known.

This sequence joins TRBV5-1 and TRBJ2-7; no firm D call. Trimming pared 0 bases from V and 3 bases from J, leaving 10 bases between. Germline V lookup: CDR1 SGHRS, CDR2 YFSETQ. The CDR3 consists of 14 residues. CDR3 coding DNA: TGCGCCAGCAGCTTGGTTACGGTTAACTACGAGCAGTACTTC. As protein: CASSLVTVNYEQYF. Complete variable domain (other parts from reference TRBV5-1 and TRBJ2-7): KAGVTQTPRYLIKTRGQQVTLSCSPISGHRSVSWYQQTPGQGLQFLFEYFSETQRNKGNFPGRFSGRQFSNSRSEMNVSTLELGDSALYLCASSLVTVNYEQYFGPGTRLTVT.

This clonotype showed up just a few times. This sequence joins TRBV15 and TRBJ1-2, with 12 bases fitting TRBD1. With V trimmed by 1 base and J by 5 bases, 5 bases remained unmatched. Germline V gene sequence: CDR1 LNHNV, CDR2 YYDKDF (reference sequence). The CDR3 runs to 16 residues. CDR3 protein: CATSRGGTGGSYGYTF. Written as DNA, the CDR3 is TGTGCCACCAGCAGAGGTGGGACAGGGGGCTCTTATGGCTACACCTTC.

The table lists this clonotype with a few counts. V is TRBV9 and J is TRBJ1-6; D is undetermined. The V and J ends lost 2 bases and 7 bases respectively, with 10 bases between them. Germline V gene lookup returns CDR1 SGDLS and CDR2 YYNGEE. The CDR3 loop spans 14 amino acids. CDR3 sequence: CASSVGQANSPLHF. The CDR3 DNA reads as TGTGCCAGCAGCGTCGGGCAGGCGAATTCACCCCTCCACTTT.

This sequence joins TRBV29-1 and TRBJ1-1; no definite D call. V was clipped by 6 bases and J by 0 bases, with 11 bases between them. The germline V gene encodes CDR1 SQVTM and CDR2 ANQGSEA. The CDR3 has 13 residues. The CDR3 nucleotides are TGCAGCGTACTTAGACCTCTGAACACTGAAGCTTTCTTT. Protein product: CSVLRPLNTEAFF.

The J gene is TRBJ2-6, the V gene TRBV6-5; 8 bases are a match to TRBD1. The germline CDR1 and CDR2 sequences are MNHEY and SVGAGI. CDR3 length: 18 amino acids. V shed 0 bases and J 1 base; nucleotides not matched to a gene: 5. In nucleotides, the CDR3 is TGTGCCAGCAGTTACTCGTTGGGGACAGGTTCTGGGGCCAACGTCCTGACTTTC. This encodes CASSYSLGTGSGANVLTF.

This clonotype showed up just a few times. The chain combines TRBV7-3 with TRBJ2-5, with 9 bases lining up with TRBD2. With 5 bases clipped from V and 4 bases from J, the junction kept 5 bases outside the gene matches. CDR3 length: 14 amino acids. The germline CDR1 and CDR2 sequences are SGHTA and FQGTGA. The CDR3 is CASSRSGRGETQYF. Here the CDR3 DNA reads TGTGCCAGCAGCCGTAGCGGGAGAGGAGAGACCCAGTACTTC.

V gene TRBV12-3 or TRBV12-4 combines with J gene TRBJ1-1; TRBD1 is a possible D gene (6 bases). V was clipped by 2 bases and J by 3 bases, with 7 bases between them. The CDR3 has 13 residues. CDR3 region: CASSLSGDTEAFF. The CDR3 nucleotides are TGTGCCAGCAGTTTATCAGGGGACACTGAAGCTTTCTTT.

The chain combines TRBV6-5 with TRBJ1-6; D remains unclear. CDR1 and CDR2 (germline): MNHEY, SVGAGI. This CDR3 is built from 11 residues. Between the trimmed V and J ends, which lost 8 bases and 14 bases, there was a span of 13 bases. The chain's CDR3 is CASGGPRALHF. Here the CDR3 DNA reads TGTGCCAGCGGAGGACCGAGGGCCCTCCACTTT.

This clonotype was seen a handful of times. The chain employs TRBV20-1 and TRBJ1-1, with TRBD1 matching over 8 bases. Germline assignment: CDR1 DFQATT and CDR2 SNEGSKA (reference sequence). This CDR3 spans 14 amino acids. Trimming at V came to 6 bases and at J to 2 bases, leaving 8 bases not matched to a gene. The CDR3 sequence: CSALDRESNTEAFF. The CDR3 DNA sequence: TGCAGTGCCCTGGACAGGGAAAGTAACACTGAAGCTTTCTTT.

This clonotype has just a few counts. The V and J genes are TRBV4-2 and TRBJ2-3; D not certain. This CDR3 is 14 amino acids long. Per germline, CDR1 LGHNA and CDR2 YNFKEQ. V lost 0 bases, J lost 3 bases, and 7 bases lay in between. The CDR3 region is CASSQDTRTDTQYF. The CDR3, as DNA: TGTGCCAGCAGCCAAGATACACGAACAGATACGCAGTATTTT.

The chain uses TRBV24-1 and TRBJ2-7; 14 bases fit TRBD2. Germline V gene lookup returns CDR1 KGHDR and CDR2 SFDVKD. The CDR3 covers 20 residues. J gave up 6 bases and V 3 bases, and 18 bases lay outside the gene matches. The CDR3 loop reads CATSDLRLAGGPFSSSEQYF. As DNA, the CDR3 is TGTGCCACCAGTGATCTAAGACTAGCGGGAGGGCCCTTCTCCTCCAGCGAGCAGTACTTC.

This clonotype was seen a few times. V is TRBV11-2 and J is TRBJ2-1, with D perhaps matching TRBD1 (6 bases). V lost 3 bases and J 0 bases, leaving 15 bases between the germline ends. The CDR3 extends over 17 amino acids. Germline assignment: CDR1 SGHAT and CDR2 FQNNGV. DNA of the CDR3: TGTGCCAGCAGCTTGCTGGGGGCGACAAGCTCCTACAATGAGCAGTTCTTC. Translation: CASSLLGATSSYNEQFF.

V usage is TRBV6-5 and J usage is TRBJ1-6, with D perhaps matching TRBD1 (5 bases). Trimming removed 0 bases at V and 10 bases at J, with 22 bases between. The CDR3 contains 18 residues. Per germline, CDR1 MNHEY and CDR2 SVGAGI. In DNA form, the CDR3 reads TGTGCCAGCAGTTACTCGACATTTTCGGGCAGGGTCTACTCACCCCTCCACTTT. It translates to CASSYSTFSGRVYSPLHF.

The chain joins TRBV6-1 to TRBJ2-7, with TRBD1 as a possible D gene (5 bases). V was shortened by 7 bases and J by 0 bases, with 13 bases between the two germline ends. The germline V gene has CDR1 MNHNS and CDR2 SASEGT. The CDR3 spans 14 residues. CDR3 coding DNA: TGTGCCAGCACCGAACCTAGGGGCTCCTACGAGCAGTACTTC. It specifies CASTEPRGSYEQYF.

The sample holds a few counts of this clonotype. This rearrangement joins TRBV6-5 to TRBJ1-4; D gene uncertain. Germline V CDR1 and CDR2: MNHEY, SVGAGI. V lost 6 bases to trimming and J lost 4 bases, with 12 bases between them. The CDR3 sequence is 14 residues long. CDR3 protein: CASSLTNSNEKLFF. In DNA, the CDR3 is TGTGCCAGCAGCTTAACTAACAGTAATGAAAAACTGTTTTTT.

This clonotype came up a few times. The rearrangement uses TRBV20-1 and TRBJ2-1; D not certain. Germline CDR1 and CDR2: DFQATT and SNEGSKA (reference sequence). Between the trimmed V and J ends, which lost 3 bases and 4 bases, there was a span of 7 bases. The CDR3 has 12 amino acids. The CDR3 here is CSARGNYNEQFF. The CDR3 coding sequence is TGCAGTGCTAGGGGTAATTACAATGAGCAGTTCTTC.

This clonotype was counted ten times or more. V is TRBV18 and J is TRBJ2-1; no clear D gene. CDR3 length equals 13 residues. The germline gives CDR1 KGHSH, CDR2 LQKENI. V was pared by 5 bases and J by 9 bases, with 14 bases between. In DNA, the CDR3 is TGTGCCAGCTCAATCCGACCGGCGAGTGAGCAGTTCTTC. The encoded protein is CASSIRPASEQFF.